The clone carrying this T cell receptor beta chain came up a few times. No antigen is known for it. These data belong to a study of beta chain features in type 1 diabetes. Study observations and caveats: People with Type 1 diabetes carried modestly yet significantly shorter TCRB CDR3s in all four CD4+ subsets.

Purity (above 98%) was reached by all sorted populations. Reverse transcribing all isolated RNA meant expressed TCRB transcripts were sequenced. This table comes from immunoSEQ multiplex PCR, and its TCRdb copy is limited to in-frame clones, with some not included. Here the sample spans roughly 150,000 clones, 7% to 9.5% being singletons. The germline CDR1 and CDR2 sequences are SEHNR and FQNEAQ (reference sequence). The CDR3 loop spans 16 amino acids. Trimming took 1 base from V and 6 from J; bases not matched to a gene: 7. The chain couples TRBV7-9 to TRBJ2-7; TRBD2 aligns across 12 bases. The sample consisted of central memory CD4+ T cells from blood. The clonotype comes from a woman aged 25 to 39 with type 1 diabetes. This CDR3 is CASSLVWTSGTSEQYF. DNA of the CDR3: TGTGCCAGCAGCTTAGTATGGACTAGCGGGACCTCCGAGCAGTACTTC.